The 26 T cell receptor beta chains presented below share a single source sample, sequenced in a study of PD-1 and CTLA-4 blockade in melanoma. Clones were sequenced by immunoSEQ multiplex PCR, and TCRdb holds only the in-frame ones, with some missing. The repertoire holds about 16,000 clones, around 70% seen once, with more than 15% in the top ten. This specimen was CD8+ T cells from peripheral blood, taken before anti-PD-1 treatment. These receptors came from a human donor with melanoma.

A few counts support this clone. The V and J genes are TRBV3-1 (or the pseudogene TRBV3-2) and TRBJ2-7; D is unresolved. CDR3 length: 16 residues. In germline, CDR1 is LGHDT, CDR2 YNNKEL (reference sequence). V lost 0 bases, J lost 2 bases, and 14 bases lay in between. CDR3 protein: CASSQEPNSVAYEQYF. The CDR3 DNA reads TGTGCCAGCAGCCAAGAGCCCAACTCTGTGGCCTACGAGCAGTACTTC.

The V call is TRBV5-1, the J call TRBJ1-5, with D hard to call. The CDR3 runs 14 residues. The V gene lost 8 bases and the J gene lost 3 bases, with 15 bases spanning the gap. The V gene's germline CDR1 is SGHRS and CDR2 YFSETQ. The CDR3 DNA is TGCGCCAGGCCCTGGAAGGCCTACAATCAGCCCCAGCATTTT. Protein sequence: CARPWKAYNQPQHF. The full variable domain, its missing parts supplied by reference TRBV5-1 and TRBJ1-5, is KAGVTQTPRYLIKTRGQQVTLSCSPISGHRSVSWYQQTPGQGLQFLFEYFSETQRNKGNFPGRFSGRQFSNSRSEMNVSTLELGDSALYLCARPWKAYNQPQHFGDGTRLSIL.

The CDR3 loop is CASSVIGTEAFF. CDR3 coding DNA: TGTGCCAGCAGCGTTATCGGCACTGAAGCTTTCTTT. The J gene is TRBJ1-1, the V gene TRBV9, with D uncertain. The CDR3 is 12 residues long. The V end was cut by 2 bases, the J end by 4 bases, with 6 bases between. Germline V gene lookup returns CDR1 SGDLS and CDR2 YYNGEE.

The chain employs TRBV6-4 and TRBJ2-1, with TRBD2 identical over 12 bases. The V and J ends lost 3 bases and 6 bases, in that order; junction bases with no gene match: 0. Germline V lookup: CDR1 MRHNA, CDR2 SNTAGT. The CDR3 has 14 residues. DNA of the CDR3: TGTGCCAGCAGTGAACTAGCGGGAGGCAATGAGCAGTTCTTC. Encoded protein: CASSELAGGNEQFF.

This rearrangement joins TRBV4-2 to TRBJ2-7, with D possibly being TRBD1 (8 bases). The CDR3 runs to 19 residues. The V end was cut by 6 bases, the J end by 5 bases, with 32 bases between. Per the germline V gene, CDR1 is LGHNA and CDR2 is YNFKEQ. CDR3 DNA: TGTGCCAGCAGTTTCGGACAGGGAGGGTCCAAGGCAACCGGGGACGAGCAGTACTTC. It specifies CASSFGQGGSKATGDEQYF.

The chain combines TRBV7-9 with TRBJ1-4; D unclear. The CDR3 covers 14 residues. The germline V gene has CDR1 SEHNR and CDR2 FQNEAQ (reference sequence). The ends were cut back, 6 bases at V and 10 bases at J, with 18 bases in the middle. The CDR3 nucleotides are TGTGCCAGCAGTTCGGACGCCCCGGCGAGAAAACTGTTTTTT. Its translation: CASSSDAPARKLFF.

The V call is TRBV6-6, the J call TRBJ2-1, with D maybe TRBD2 (5 bases). Germline V lookup: CDR1 MNHNY, CDR2 SVGAGI (reference sequence). V gave up 5 bases and J gave up 8 bases, with 16 bases separating them. The CDR3 totals 14 residues. The CDR3 DNA is TGTGCCAGCAGTCCACTAGGTCGGGTAGATGAGCAGTTCTTC. This gives the protein CASSPLGRVDEQFF.

This clone was counted once. The V gene is TRBV6-5, the J gene TRBJ2-7, with D possibly matching TRBD2 (6 bases). The germline CDR1 and CDR2 sequences are MNHEY and SVGAGI. The V end lost 4 bases, the J end lost 4 bases, and 11 bases lay between the germline ends. The CDR3 covers 13 residues. CDR3 amino acids: CASSSGDRYEQYF. The CDR3 DNA sequence: TGTGCCAGCAGTTCGGGGGATAGATACGAGCAGTACTTC.

This clone was detected once. The junction and the germline gene differ at one end; a read error may be behind it. The CDR3: CSIMGRGGQLQHF. CDR3 nucleotide sequence: TGCAGCATAATGGGCAGGGGTGGGCAGCTCCAGCATTTT. V and J are TRBV29-1 and TRBJ1-5, with D possibly being TRBD1 (6 bases). The CDR3 spans 13 residues. CDR1 is SQVTM and CDR2 is ANQGSEA in the germline V gene.

The rearrangement links TRBV7-2 to TRBJ1-1; 10 bases line up with TRBD1. V was pared by 3 bases and J by 0 bases, with 10 bases of the junction left unmatched. Germline CDR1 and CDR2: SGHTA and FQGNSA. The length of the CDR3 is 18 residues. This CDR3 reads CASSLWPSGQGMNTEAFF. In DNA, the CDR3 is TGTGCCAGCAGCTTGTGGCCGTCGGGACAGGGGATGAACACTGAAGCTTTCTTT.

The rearrangement links TRBV27 to TRBJ2-7; D tentatively fits TRBD1 or TRBD2 (5 bases each). Trimming took 6 bases from V and 3 from J, leaving 15 bases between them. The germline CDR1 and CDR2 sequences are MNHEY and SMNVEV (reference sequence). The CDR3 covers 14 residues. This CDR3 reads CASRSGTESYEQYF. The CDR3 bases are TGTGCCAGCAGGTCTGGGACGGAGAGCTACGAGCAGTACTTC.

This clone turned up a few times. The chain couples TRBV15 to TRBJ1-2; TRBD1 aligns across 8 bases. From germline, CDR1 is LNHNV and CDR2 YYDKDF (reference sequence). This CDR3 is 14 amino acids long. The ends lost 7 bases at V and 3 bases at J; junction bases unmatched: 7. The CDR3 sequence: CATTLDRGHYGYTF. The DNA for the CDR3 is TGTGCCACCACCTTAGACAGGGGCCACTATGGCTACACCTTC.

The genes are TRBV7-9 and TRBJ1-2; D gene uncertain. This CDR3 region has 14 residues. CDR1 SEHNR and CDR2 FQNEAQ come from the germline V gene (reference sequence). V lost 5 bases, J lost 4 bases, and 14 bases lay in between. CDR3 nucleotide sequence: TGTGCCAGCAGCCCCCCCATGGGAGGCTATGGCTACACCTTC. This gives the protein CASSPPMGGYGYTF.

The chain uses TRBV4-1 and TRBJ2-3; tentatively, D is TRBD2 (5 bases). CDR1 MGHRA and CDR2 YSYEKL come from the germline V gene. The CDR3 consists of 15 residues. V was cut by 1 base and J by 3 bases, with 11 bases left in between. CDR3 nucleotides: TGCGCCAGCAGCCAAGTTGACTATACGACAGATACGCAGTATTTT. As protein: CASSQVDYTTDTQYF.

The chain recombines TRBV2 with TRBJ2-4, with TRBD2 identical over 9 bases. The ends lost 10 bases at V and 0 bases at J; junction bases unmatched: 4. The CDR3 runs to 14 residues. The V gene's germline CDR1 is SNHLY and CDR2 FYNNEI. The CDR3 DNA follows: TGTGCCAAACAGCGGGAGGAAGCCAAAAACATTCAGTACTTC. Protein: CAKQREEAKNIQYF.

The chain carries TRBV14 and TRBJ2-2; D may be TRBD2 (6 bases). V lost 3 bases and J lost 1, with 18 bases in between. This CDR3 contains 18 residues. Germline V gene data show CDR1 as SGHDN and CDR2 as FVKESK. This CDR3 is CASSQVRIAERNTGELFF. The CDR3 bases are TGTGCCAGCAGCCAGGTCAGGATAGCGGAAAGGAACACCGGGGAGCTGTTTTTT.

The chain links TRBV4-2 to TRBJ2-5, with TRBD1 matching over 7 bases. The CDR3 loop spans 15 amino acids. Germline CDR1 and CDR2: LGHNA and YNFKEQ. After removal of 0 bases from V and 2 bases from J, the junction contained 3 bases not matched to a gene. For the CDR3, the DNA is TGTGCCAGCAGCCAAGACGGGACAGCGCAAGAGACCCAGTACTTC. It is translated as CASSQDGTAQETQYF.

The chain combines TRBV10-3 with TRBJ1-2, with 7 bases matching TRBD1. Per the germline V gene, CDR1 is ENHRY and CDR2 is SYGVKD. The CDR3 loop spans 13 amino acids. V trimming: 3 bases; J trimming: 6 bases; junction bases outside the gene matches: 4. The CDR3 coding sequence is TGTGCCATCAGTGAAGGAGGGGGCAATGGCTACACCTTC. It specifies CAISEGGGNGYTF.

This rearrangement joins TRBV6-5 to TRBJ2-7; D possibly matches TRBD1 or TRBD2 (5 bases each). This CDR3 is built from 13 residues. Looked up from germline, CDR1 is MNHEY and CDR2 is SVGAGI. Trimming cost V 8 bases and J 3 bases, with 14 bases left between them. The CDR3 DNA follows: TGTGCCAGCCGGGACGGATCTAGCTACGAGCAGTACTTC. It codes for CASRDGSSYEQYF.

The V and J genes are TRBV27 and TRBJ2-5; 12 bases are a match to TRBD2. Per the germline V gene, CDR1 is MNHEY and CDR2 is SMNVEV (reference sequence). The junction had 9 bases not matched to a gene; V was cut back by 2 bases and J by 5 bases. The CDR3 runs 17 residues. In nucleotides, the CDR3 is TGTGCCAGCAGTTTAATCGGGCTAGCGGGAGGGTTGGAGACCCAGTACTTC. This encodes CASSLIGLAGGLETQYF.

CDR3 nucleotides: TGTGCCAGCAGTGAATTCAGGACAGGGGATTCAGATACGCAGTATTTT. It yields the protein CASSEFRTGDSDTQYF. The chain combines TRBV2 with TRBJ2-3; 9 bases are a match to TRBD1. The length of the CDR3 is 16 residues. After removal of 2 bases from V and 4 bases from J, the junction contained 7 bases not matched to a gene. Per the germline V gene, CDR1 is SNHLY and CDR2 is FYNNEI.

The chain employs TRBV14 and TRBJ2-7, with D hard to call. This CDR3 spans 12 amino acids. CDR1 and CDR2 (germline): SGHDN, FVKESK. Trimming shortened V by 1 base and J by 5 bases, and 6 bases separated the two germline ends. This CDR3 is CASSQAPNEQYF. DNA of the CDR3: TGTGCCAGCAGCCAAGCACCGAACGAGCAGTACTTC.

The chain uses TRBV5-4 and TRBJ1-1; TRBD1 agrees at 9 bases. This CDR3 spans 16 amino acids. J gave up 5 bases and V 2 bases, and 10 bases lay outside the gene matches. CDR1 and CDR2 (germline): SGHNT, YYREEE (reference sequence). The CDR3 region has the DNA TGTGCCAGCAGCTTACCGGGACAGGGAGGTAGGACTGAAGCTTTCTTT. This gives the protein CASSLPGQGGRTEAFF.

This chain uses TRBV4-1 with TRBJ1-1; D possibly corresponds to TRBD1 (5 bases). The V end lost 5 bases, the J end lost 1 base, and 20 bases lay between the germline ends. CDR3 length equals 17 residues. Germline CDR1 is MGHRA and CDR2 is YSYEKL. The CDR3 is CASSSGTAGLTNTEAFF. In DNA, the CDR3 is TGCGCCAGCAGCTCCGGGACGGCGGGGTTGACGAACACTGAAGCTTTCTTT.

The genes are TRBV5-1 and TRBJ2-2; TRBD2 matches 14 bases. Per the germline V gene, CDR1 is SGHRS and CDR2 is YFSETQ. The CDR3 runs 17 residues. V shed 5 bases, J shed 4 bases, and the junction held 7 bases outside the gene matches. CDR3 region: CASSLTSGGASTGELFF. CDR3 DNA: TGCGCCAGCAGTTTGACTAGCGGGGGGGCGAGCACCGGGGAGCTGTTTTTT.

The V and J genes are TRBV6-5 and TRBJ2-1; D is undetermined. Trimming shortened V by 3 bases and J by 0 bases, and 9 bases separated the two germline ends. The CDR3 loop spans 15 amino acids. Per the germline V gene, CDR1 is MNHEY and CDR2 is SVGAGI. For the CDR3, the DNA is TGTGCCAGCAGTTATCAACCGAGCTCCTACAATGAGCAGTTCTTC. Translation: CASSYQPSSYNEQFF.